This passage covers 24 T cell receptor beta chains from one sample sequenced in a study of radiation and T cells in renal cell carcinoma. Repertoires were generated with immunoSEQ multiplex PCR, while TCRdb's copy carries only in-frame clones and drops some. The table lists roughly 45,000 clones, about 82% of them singletons. Regarding time point: blood 4 weeks post-SBRT, at nephrectomy. Treatment defined: 15 Gy SBRT to primary tumor, nephrectomy 4 weeks later. This specimen was blood, taken from a patient whose treatment included radiotherapy and nephrectomy. All receptors come from a woman aged 65 to 85 with renal cell carcinoma.

This rearrangement joins TRBV29-1 to TRBJ2-1, with a tentative D call TRBD1 (6 bases). Looked up from germline, CDR1 is SQVTM and CDR2 is ANQGSEA. The CDR3 sequence is 12 residues long. The V end was cut by 7 bases, the J end by 6 bases, with 13 bases between. CDR3 residues: CSGLTGPNEQFF. The CDR3 DNA follows: TGCAGCGGCCTGACAGGTCCCAATGAGCAGTTCTTC.

The V gene is TRBV5-6, the J gene TRBJ1-2, with 7 bases aligning to TRBD1. Germline trimming cut 3 bases from V and 5 bases from J; bases unmatched to any gene: 13. The germline V gene encodes CDR1 SGHDT and CDR2 YYEEEE. The CDR3 covers 16 residues. In DNA, the CDR3 is TGTGCCAGCAGCTCAAGTTTACAGGGGCACAAGTATGGCTACACCTTC. This encodes CASSSSLQGHKYGYTF.

The chain couples TRBV5-4 to TRBJ2-7; D is possibly TRBD2 (6 bases). V was clipped by 5 bases and J by 5 bases, with 20 bases between them. CDR1 and CDR2 from the germline V gene are SGHNT and YYREEE (reference sequence). The CDR3 contains 15 residues. CDR3 in amino acids: CASRSPSEGRNEQYF. The CDR3 nucleotides are TGTGCCAGCAGATCGCCTAGCGAGGGCCGGAACGAGCAGTACTTC.

The gene calls are TRBV5-1 and TRBJ1-2; 8 bases map to TRBD1. CDR1 and CDR2 from the germline V gene are SGHRS and YFSETQ. V lost 4 bases to trimming and J lost 3 bases; unmatched junction nucleotides: 8. The CDR3 loop spans 15 amino acids. As DNA, the CDR3 is TGCGCCAGCAGCCCCCACAGGGGGGTGGACTATGGCTACACCTTC. Its translation: CASSPHRGVDYGYTF. Full variable domain (rest looked up from reference TRBV5-1 and TRBJ1-2): KAGVTQTPRYLIKTRGQQVTLSCSPISGHRSVSWYQQTPGQGLQFLFEYFSETQRNKGNFPGRFSGRQFSNSRSEMNVSTLELGDSALYLCASSPHRGVDYGYTFGSGTRLTVV.

The chain links TRBV7-2 to TRBJ1-1, with D tentatively TRBD1 (5 bases). CDR1 SGHTA and CDR2 FQGNSA come from the germline V gene. The germline V and J ends were trimmed by 1 base and 4 bases, with 10 bases remaining between them. The CDR3 totals 14 residues. The CDR3 protein is CASSLGLGPTEAFF. For the CDR3, the DNA is TGTGCCAGCAGCTTAGGACTGGGGCCCACTGAAGCTTTCTTT.

This chain joins TRBV2 and TRBJ2-3; D uncertain. The CDR3 runs to 15 residues. With 6 bases removed from V and 4 bases from J, the gap between germline ends came to 17 bases. Germline V gives CDR1 SNHLY, CDR2 FYNNEI. In nucleotides, the CDR3 is TGTGCCAGCAGCTCGAACAGACTGAGCGCAGATACGCAGTATTTT. Translating gives CASSSNRLSADTQYF.

The gene calls are TRBV9 and TRBJ1-1, with unresolved D. Trimming left V 3 bases short and J 4 bases short, with 13 bases between. The CDR3 spans 14 residues. The germline V gene encodes CDR1 SGDLS and CDR2 YYNGEE. CDR3 sequence reads: CASSDGRIGTEAFF. CDR3 bases: TGTGCCAGCAGCGATGGTAGGATAGGCACTGAAGCTTTCTTT.

The chain recombines TRBV2 with TRBJ2-3; no clear D. Deletions cut 1 base from V and 2 bases from J, with 7 bases between. This CDR3 comprises 14 residues. Germline V gene sequence: CDR1 SNHLY, CDR2 FYNNEI. The CDR3 spells CASSEGTITDTQYF. CDR3 DNA sequence: TGTGCCAGCAGTGAAGGGACCATCACAGATACGCAGTATTTT.

This chain links TRBV6-6 with TRBJ2-2; a possible D gene is TRBD1 (6 bases). This CDR3 region has 14 residues. Per germline, CDR1 MNHNY and CDR2 SVGAGI (reference sequence). V dropped 4 bases and J dropped 6 bases, with 12 bases sitting between them. The CDR3: CASSFTQGAGELFF. The CDR3 coding sequence is TGTGCCAGCAGTTTCACACAGGGAGCCGGGGAGCTGTTTTTT.

In this sample, this clone turned up a few times. The genes are TRBV27 and TRBJ2-3; D is ambiguous. CDR3 length: 14 amino acids. V was clipped by 8 bases and J by 0 bases, with 12 bases between them. Germline V lookup: CDR1 MNHEY, CDR2 SMNVEV (reference sequence). The CDR3 spells CASAPGSSTDTQYF. The CDR3 DNA follows: TGTGCCAGCGCCCCAGGATCTAGCACAGATACGCAGTATTTT.

The chain carries TRBV6-1 and TRBJ2-7, with a possible D match to TRBD1 (6 bases). Germline loops: CDR1 MNHNS, CDR2 SASEGT. V lost 10 bases and J 0 bases, leaving 13 bases between the germline ends. The CDR3 has 13 residues. CDR3 DNA: TGTGCCACCCTAGGACAGCTCTCCTACGAGCAGTACTTC. Protein sequence: CATLGQLSYEQYF.

The V call is TRBV9, the J call TRBJ1-1; perhaps TRBD1 as D (5 bases). V was shortened by 2 bases and J by 5 bases, with 10 bases between the two germline ends. This CDR3 has 13 residues. CDR1 is SGDLS, CDR2 YYNGEE, per germline. The CDR3 sequence: CASSVSGGTEAFF. The DNA of the CDR3 is TGTGCCAGCAGCGTGAGTGGGGGAACTGAAGCTTTCTTT.

The chain couples TRBV5-6 to TRBJ2-7; D gene ambiguous. CDR1 is SGHDT and CDR2 is YYEEEE in the germline V gene. Trimming shortened V by 7 bases and J by 4 bases, and 21 bases separated the two germline ends. This CDR3 is built from 15 residues. The CDR3 loop is CASLPRRSPGYEQYF. CDR3 in DNA: TGTGCCAGCCTGCCTCGAAGATCCCCTGGGTACGAGCAGTACTTC.

The gene calls are TRBV6-5 and TRBJ2-3; TRBD1 aligns across 9 bases. Per germline, CDR1 MNHEY and CDR2 SVGAGI. This CDR3 comprises 15 residues. The V and J ends lost 6 bases and 4 bases, in that order; junction bases with no gene match: 8. Here the CDR3 DNA reads TGTGCCAGCAGGATGACAGGGGGTGAGGCAGATACGCAGTATTTT. Translating it yields CASRMTGGEADTQYF.

This clone was detected a few times. The chain joins TRBV2 to TRBJ1-2; maybe TRBD1 (6 bases). The CDR3 has 15 amino acids. Between the trimmed V and J ends, which lost 1 base and 5 bases, there was a span of 14 bases. CDR1 SNHLY and CDR2 FYNNEI come from the germline V gene. The CDR3 coding sequence is TGTGCCAGCAGTGAAGTAGGGGGAACCCCGTATGGCTACACCTTC. Residues: CASSEVGGTPYGYTF.

J is TRBJ2-2 and V is TRBV5-1, with 11 bases that match TRBD1. The CDR3 covers 17 residues. After removal of 0 bases from V and 8 bases from J, the junction contained 9 bases not matched to a gene. CDR1 SGHRS and CDR2 YFSETQ come from the germline V gene. CDR3 nucleotide sequence: TGCGCCAGCAGCTTGGGGACAGGGGGCGCTACGACAGGGGAGCTGTTTTTT. This translates into CASSLGTGGATTGELFF. Complete variable domain (other parts from reference TRBV5-1 and TRBJ2-2): KAGVTQTPRYLIKTRGQQVTLSCSPISGHRSVSWYQQTPGQGLQFLFEYFSETQRNKGNFPGRFSGRQFSNSRSEMNVSTLELGDSALYLCASSLGTGGATTGELFFGEGSRLTVL.

This clone was seen only once. The chain is built from TRBV9 and TRBJ2-3; a weak D match, TRBD2 (6 bases). Germline assignment: CDR1 SGDLS and CDR2 YYNGEE. V shed 1 base and J shed 1 base, with 13 bases lying between them. The CDR3 has 16 amino acids. The CDR3 region is CASSVRRGSGTDTQYF. The CDR3 nucleotides are TGTGCCAGCAGCGTACGGCGGGGAAGCGGCACAGATACGCAGTATTTT.

CDR3 sequence (DNA): TGTGCCAGCAGCCCTATCGGACAAACGAACACCGGGGAGCTGTTTTTT. This gives the protein CASSPIGQTNTGELFF. The gene calls are TRBV7-3 and TRBJ2-2, with D possibly TRBD1 on 5 matching bases. Germline V gene sequence: CDR1 SGHTA, CDR2 FQGTGA. Trimming stripped 5 bases from V and 0 bases from J, with 13 bases between. The CDR3 is made up of 16 amino acids.

This rearrangement joins TRBV7-8 to TRBJ2-1; the D call may be TRBD1 or TRBD2 (5 bases each). The CDR3 runs 15 residues. Germline V CDR1 and CDR2: SGHVS, FQNEAQ. V was cut by 7 bases and J by 0 bases, with 13 bases left in between. This CDR3 reads CASNRGEGSYNEQFF. In DNA, the CDR3 is TGTGCCAGCAACCGAGGGGAAGGCTCCTACAATGAGCAGTTCTTC.

This clone was counted between two and nine times. Other DNA sequences within the sample encode an identical CDR3. The V and J genes are TRBV10-3 and TRBJ2-5; D is perhaps TRBD1 (5 bases). V dropped 4 bases and J dropped 2 bases, with 8 bases sitting between them. The CDR3 runs to 13 residues. The germline gives CDR1 ENHRY, CDR2 SYGVKD. CDR3 protein: CAISARGQETQYF. The CDR3 DNA follows: TGTGCCATCAGTGCTAGGGGTCAAGAGACCCAGTACTTC.

The chain is built from TRBV27 and TRBJ1-6, with a possible D match to TRBD1 (6 bases). This CDR3 spans 14 amino acids. The V gene's germline CDR1 is MNHEY and CDR2 SMNVEV (reference sequence). Trimming took 5 bases from V and 10 from J, leaving 15 bases between them. DNA for the CDR3: TGTGCCAGCAGTGTAACGGGGGCTGACTCACCCCTCCACTTT. Translating gives CASSVTGADSPLHF.

This clone was found once. The V and J genes are TRBV6-5 and TRBJ1-2; D unresolved. V was trimmed by 8 bases and J by 8 bases, leaving 18 bases between them. In germline, CDR1 is MNHEY, CDR2 SVGAGI. The CDR3 extends over 13 amino acids. The CDR3 DNA is TGTGCCAGCGGGTGGCAGCCGGAGGAGGGCTACACCTTC. It encodes CASGWQPEEGYTF.

The chain combines TRBV19 with TRBJ1-5, with D tentatively TRBD1 (5 bases). The CDR3 has 16 amino acids. Germline CDR1 and CDR2: LNHDA and SQIVND (reference sequence). Between the trimmed V and J ends, which lost 1 base and 3 bases, there was a span of 13 bases. CDR3 residues: CASSIVTNGTNQPQHF. In DNA, the CDR3 is TGTGCCAGTAGTATAGTCACAAATGGGACCAATCAGCCCCAGCATTTT. Full variable domain (outside the CDR3, taken from reference TRBV19 and TRBJ1-5): DGGITQSPKYLFRKEGQNVTLSCEQNLNHDAMYWYRQDPGQGLRLIYYSQIVNDFQKGDIAEGYSVSREKKESFPLTVTSAQKNPTAFYLCASSIVTNGTNQPQHFGDGTRLSIL.

V and J are TRBV27 and TRBJ1-4; 7 bases align to TRBD1. J was trimmed by 5 bases and V by 5 bases; bases with no gene match: 8. Germline CDR1 MNHEY, CDR2 SMNVEV (reference sequence). CDR3 length equals 15 residues. CDR3 sequence: CASSNRQGKNEKLFF. DNA for the CDR3: TGTGCCAGCAGTAACCGACAGGGAAAGAATGAAAAACTGTTTTTT.